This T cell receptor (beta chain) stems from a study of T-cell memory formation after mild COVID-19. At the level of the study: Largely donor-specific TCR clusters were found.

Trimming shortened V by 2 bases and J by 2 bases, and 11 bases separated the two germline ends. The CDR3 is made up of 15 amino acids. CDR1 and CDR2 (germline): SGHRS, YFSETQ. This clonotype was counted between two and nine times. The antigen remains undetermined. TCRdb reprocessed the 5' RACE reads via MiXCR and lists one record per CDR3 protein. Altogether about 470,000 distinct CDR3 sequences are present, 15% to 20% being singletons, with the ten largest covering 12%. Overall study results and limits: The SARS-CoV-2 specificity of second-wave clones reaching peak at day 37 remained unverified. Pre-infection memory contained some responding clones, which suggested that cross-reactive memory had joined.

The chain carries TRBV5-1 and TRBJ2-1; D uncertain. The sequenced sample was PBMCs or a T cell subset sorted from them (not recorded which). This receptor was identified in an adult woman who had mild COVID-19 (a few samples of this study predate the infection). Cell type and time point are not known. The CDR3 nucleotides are TGCGCCAGCAGCTTCGGACGAGAGGCCTACAATGAGCAGTTCTTC. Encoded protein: CASSFGREAYNEQFF.